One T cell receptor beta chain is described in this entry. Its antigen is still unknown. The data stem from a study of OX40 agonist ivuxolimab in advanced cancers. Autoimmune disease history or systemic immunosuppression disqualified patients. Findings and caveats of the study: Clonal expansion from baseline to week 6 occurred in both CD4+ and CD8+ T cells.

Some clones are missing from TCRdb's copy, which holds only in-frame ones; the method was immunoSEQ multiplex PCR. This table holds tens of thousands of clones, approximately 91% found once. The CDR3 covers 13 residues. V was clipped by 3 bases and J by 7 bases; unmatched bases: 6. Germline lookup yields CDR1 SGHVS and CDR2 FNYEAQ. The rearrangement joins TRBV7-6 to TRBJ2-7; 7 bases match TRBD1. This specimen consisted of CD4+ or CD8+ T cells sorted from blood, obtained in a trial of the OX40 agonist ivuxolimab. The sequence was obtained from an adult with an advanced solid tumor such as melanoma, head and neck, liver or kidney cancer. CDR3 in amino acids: CASSFSGTAEQYF. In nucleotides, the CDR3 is TGTGCCAGCAGCTTTTCCGGGACAGCAGAGCAGTACTTC.